The entry below gives a single T cell receptor beta chain sequence along with its context. Its antigen is currently not known. No much larger clonotype is one base removed from it; base qualities were not supplied. This record belongs to a study of technical replicates of blood from a few donors (dated by TCRdb to the late 2010s). The library was prepared using the immunoSEQ multiplex PCR assay. What TCRdb holds here is the immuneACCESS table cut down to in-frame rearrangements. Part of the clones is not present; checked against another copy, under half of the missing clones reflect an unresolved V gene, and the others are unexplained. The sample data list under 95,000 clones, and roughly 98% of these were observed just once. The top ten constitute approximately 0.15% of the sample. This receptor was obtained from a human donor in good health. Sequenced: T cells isolated from PBMCs.

The CDR3: CASSRQDTYEQYF. Read as DNA, the sequence is TGCGCCAGCAGCCGACAGGATACCTACGAGCAGTACTTC. The V gene is TRBV10-2 and the J gene is TRBJ2-7, with a weak D call of TRBD1 (6 bases match). Trimming takes 6 bases from V and 2 bases from J, and the germline ends sit 11 bases apart. The CDR3 measures 13 amino acids from cysteine to phenylalanine. The entry retains the CDR3 DNA only, 39 bases that are in frame from base 1. Per the germline V gene, WSHSY is the CDR1 and SAAADI is the CDR2.